The 13 T cell receptor beta chains presented below share a single source sample, sequenced in a study of breast tumors, draining lymph nodes, adjacent tissues. A single record per CDR3 protein comes from TCRdb applying MiXCR to the multiplex PCR reads. The data contain about 110,000 distinct CDR3 sequences, 30% of them singletons. Breast cancer patients provided tissue from their axillary draining lymph nodes. The source material was axillary lymph node tissue. The source is a female donor with breast cancer. Some clones in this sample may be carry-over from other donors' samples.

This clonotype was recorded at least ten times. This chain links TRBV9 with TRBJ2-5; D possibly corresponds to TRBD1 (5 bases). Germline CDR1 SGDLS, CDR2 YYNGEE. This CDR3 has 13 residues. The germline V and J ends were trimmed by 1 base and 5 bases, with 9 bases remaining between them. The CDR3 nucleotides are TGTGCCAGCAGCGTATCCCCAGGGGAGACCCAGTACTTC. Translated, it gives CASSVSPGETQYF.

Ten or more counts support this clonotype. The genes are TRBV11-3 and TRBJ2-5; D is perhaps TRBD1 (6 bases). The CDR3 has 15 residues. Germline CDR1 and CDR2: SGHNT and YENEEA. V was cut by 2 bases and J by 4 bases, with 14 bases left in between. CDR3: CASSLSTGLRETQYF. DNA of the CDR3: TGTGCCAGCAGCTTATCGACAGGATTGAGAGAGACCCAGTACTTC. Full variable domain (missing parts from reference TRBV11-3 and TRBJ2-5): EAGVVQSPRYKIIEKKQPVAFWCNPISGHNTLYWYLQNLGQGPELLIRYENEEAVDDSQLPKDRFSAERLKGVDSTLKIQPAELGDSAVYLCASSLSTGLRETQYFGPGTRLLVL.

Concerning this clonotype: Because the CDR3's place on the DNA is in doubt, the DNA is left out and the CDR3 is given as listed by TCRdb. J is TRBJ1-5 and V is TRBV25-1; TRBD1, the D gene given by the table, was not confirmed from the DNA. CDR1 is MGHDK and CDR2 is SYGVNS in the germline V gene. From its first to its last residue, the CDR3 has 23 amino acids. CDR3 amino acids: CASSWTKDKLRAVLRAGHQAQHF.

This clonotype was counted at least ten times. The chain couples TRBV6-6 to TRBJ2-2; TRBD2 matches at 11 bases. The germline V gene encodes CDR1 MNHNY and CDR2 SVGAGI (reference sequence). The CDR3 has 17 amino acids. J lost 5 bases, V lost 6 bases, and 11 bases had no gene match. The DNA for the CDR3 is TGTGCCAGCAGCACCCTACTAGCGGGAGTACGGACCGGGGAGCTGTTTTTT. Amino acid sequence: CASSTLLAGVRTGELFF.

This clonotype was recorded only once. Because the CDR3 is missing its conserved closing phenylalanine or tryptophan, this is likely a read error. Because the CDR3's place on the DNA is in doubt, the DNA is left out and the CDR3 is given as listed by TCRdb. The chain has TRBV9 and TRBJ1-4; the tabulated D call, TRBD1, remains unverified against the DNA. CDR1 and CDR2 from the germline V gene are SGDLS and YYNGEE. The CDR3 spans 15 amino acids, including both terminal residues. The CDR3 spells CASSVGDRESEKLFS.

About this clonotype itself: At one end the junction does not follow the germline gene, possibly because of a read error. This chain joins TRBV7-6 and TRBJ1-5, with a possible D match to TRBD1 (5 bases). The CDR3 is 15 residues long. Germline V gene sequence: CDR1 SGHVS, CDR2 FNYEAQ. The chain's CDR3 is CASSLSGWGYQPQHF. In DNA form, the CDR3 reads TGCGCCAGCAGCTTATCAGGGTGGGGGTATCAGCCCCAGCATTTT.

This clonotype has more than one count but fewer than ten. A read error may be the cause here, since a much bigger clone is one base away. V and J are TRBV7-2 and TRBJ1-2; a weak D match, TRBD1 (5 bases). This CDR3 has 15 amino acids. Germline V gene data show CDR1 as SGHTA and CDR2 as FQGNSA. The CDR3 here is CASTSMDILNYGYPF. CDR3 DNA sequence: TGTGCCAGCACCTCCATGGACATTCTAAACTATGGCTACCCCTTC.

The genes are TRBV6-5 and TRBJ2-3; D remains unclear. The CDR3 runs 15 residues. Per the germline V gene, CDR1 is MNHEY and CDR2 is SVGAGI. V was trimmed by 0 bases and J by 2 bases, leaving 9 bases between them. CDR3 in amino acids: CASSYSRVVTDTQYF. CDR3 coding DNA: TGTGCCAGCAGTTACTCAAGGGTAGTCACAGATACGCAGTATTTT.

Many counts were recorded for this clonotype. The V call is TRBV6-5, the J call TRBJ2-5; D perhaps matches TRBD1 (6 bases). V lost 5 bases, J lost 5 bases, and 18 bases lay in between. The CDR3 is 15 residues long. Per germline, CDR1 MNHEY and CDR2 SVGAGI. The CDR3 bases are TGTGCCAGCAGTCACGGCGAGGGGGTTGGGGAGACCCAGTACTTC. It specifies CASSHGEGVGETQYF.

The table lists this clonotype with many counts. This chain uses TRBV6-6 with TRBJ2-7; D tentatively fits TRBD1 or TRBD2 (6 bases each). Trimming removed 10 bases from V and 2 bases from J, with 15 bases in between. Germline V gives CDR1 MNHNY, CDR2 SVGAGI (reference sequence). The CDR3 totals 13 residues. CDR3 loop: CATEGGHTYEQYF. The CDR3 DNA is TGTGCCACAGAAGGGGGGCATACCTACGAGCAGTACTTC.

The table lists this clonotype with a few counts. At one end, the junction sequence differs from germline, possibly due to a read error. This rearrangement joins TRBV7-9 to TRBJ1-1; TRBD1 might be the D (5 bases). Looked up from germline, CDR1 is SEHNR and CDR2 is FQNEAQ (reference sequence). The CDR3 sequence is 11 residues long. The CDR3 loop is CAGRDNTEAFF. CDR3 nucleotide sequence: TGTGCCGGCAGGGATAACACTGAAGCTTTCTTT.

This clonotype was seen ten or more times. One base away lies a much larger clone, so this may be a sequencing read error. V is TRBV5-6 and J is TRBJ2-1; 8 bases map to TRBD2. This CDR3 is 15 amino acids long. V dropped 4 bases and J dropped 6; count of bases not matched to a gene: 9. The germline V gene encodes CDR1 SGHDT and CDR2 YYEEEE. The CDR3 sequence is CASSLRAGELNEQFF. The DNA for the CDR3 is TGTGCCAGCAGCCTACGAGCGGGGGAGCTCAATGAGCAGTTCTTC.

This clonotype was counted a few times. The chain combines TRBV20-1 with TRBJ1-1; 7 nucleotides agree with TRBD1. This CDR3 has 14 residues. In germline, CDR1 is DFQATT, CDR2 SNEGSKA (reference sequence). J lost 1 base, V lost 4 bases, and 6 bases had no gene match. CDR3 in amino acids: CSAIDGTANTEAFF. In DNA, the CDR3 is TGCAGTGCTATTGATGGGACAGCGAACACTGAAGCTTTCTTT.